This T cell receptor (beta chain) was documented in a study of beta chain features in type 1 diabetes. Overall study findings and caveats: Here, the possible influence of HLA type (on TCRB rearrangement) remained unresolved. PCR might pick shorter templates more often, in the same way for patients and controls. All four CD4+ subsets of Type 1 diabetes patients contained TCRB CDR3s that were moderately but significantly shorter. Sequencing from cDNA could over-represent high-TCR-expressing cells.

The whole isolated RNA underwent reverse transcription, so sequencing captured expressed TCRB transcripts. Here immunoSEQ multiplex PCR was the method, and the copy in TCRdb shows in-frame clones only, minus some. The sample lists approximately 600,000 clones; approximately 13% were seen once. CD4+ cells of the naive, central memory, regulatory and stem cell-like memory types were sorted via CD45RO/CCR7/CD25/CD127/CD95/CD27. This clone appeared a single time. The antigen is undetermined. There are 13 residues in the CDR3. The germline CDR1 and CDR2 sequences are SGHRS and YFSETQ. V was cut by 5 bases and J by 4 bases, with 12 bases left in between.

The sequenced sample was naive CD4+ T cells from blood. The sequence was collected from a man aged 25 to 40 with type 1 diabetes. The V call is TRBV5-1, the J call TRBJ2-5, with no clear D. CDR3 DNA sequence: TGCGCCAGCAGTGAGTCAGTAATAGAGACCCAGTACTTC. It yields the protein CASSESVIETQYF.